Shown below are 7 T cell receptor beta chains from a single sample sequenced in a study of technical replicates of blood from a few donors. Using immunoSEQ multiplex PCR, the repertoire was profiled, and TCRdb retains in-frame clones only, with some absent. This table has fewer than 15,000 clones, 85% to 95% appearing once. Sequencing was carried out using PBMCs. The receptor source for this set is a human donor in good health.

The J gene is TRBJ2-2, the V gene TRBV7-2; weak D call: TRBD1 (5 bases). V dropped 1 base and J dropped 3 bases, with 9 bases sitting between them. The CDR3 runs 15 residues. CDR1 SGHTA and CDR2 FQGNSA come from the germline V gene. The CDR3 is CASSLGGRDTGELFF. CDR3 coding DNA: TGTGCCAGCAGCTTAGGAGGCAGGGACACCGGGGAGCTGTTTTTT.

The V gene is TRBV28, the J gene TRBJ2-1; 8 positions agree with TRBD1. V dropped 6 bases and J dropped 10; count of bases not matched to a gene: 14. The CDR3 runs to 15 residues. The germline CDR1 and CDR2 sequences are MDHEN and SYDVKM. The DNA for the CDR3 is TGTGCCAGCAGACCAACCCCAGGGGGCTCGAGGGAGCAGTTCTTC. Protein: CASRPTPGGSREQFF.

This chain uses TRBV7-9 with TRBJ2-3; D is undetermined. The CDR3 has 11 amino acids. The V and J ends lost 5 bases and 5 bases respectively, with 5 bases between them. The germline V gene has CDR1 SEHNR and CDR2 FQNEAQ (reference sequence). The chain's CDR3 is CASSPRDTQYF. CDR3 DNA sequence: TGTGCCAGCAGCCCCAGAGATACGCAGTATTTT.

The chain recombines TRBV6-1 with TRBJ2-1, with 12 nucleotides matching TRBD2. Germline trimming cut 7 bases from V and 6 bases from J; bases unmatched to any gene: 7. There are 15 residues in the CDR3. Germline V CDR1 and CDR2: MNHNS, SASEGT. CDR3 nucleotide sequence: TGTGCCAGCACCCTGACTAGCGGGAGCCGCAATGAGCAGTTCTTC. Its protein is CASTLTSGSRNEQFF.

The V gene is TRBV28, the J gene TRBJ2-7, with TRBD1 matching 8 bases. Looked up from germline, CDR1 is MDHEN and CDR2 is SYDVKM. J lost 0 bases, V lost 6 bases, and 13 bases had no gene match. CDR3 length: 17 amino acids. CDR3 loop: CASRGMTGVRNSYEQYF. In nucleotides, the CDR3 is TGTGCCAGCAGGGGGATGACAGGGGTAAGAAACTCCTACGAGCAGTACTTC.

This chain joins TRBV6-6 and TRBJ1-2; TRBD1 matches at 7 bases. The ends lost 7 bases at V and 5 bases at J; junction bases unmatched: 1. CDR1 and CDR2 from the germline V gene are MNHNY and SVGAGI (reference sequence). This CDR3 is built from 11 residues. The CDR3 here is CASTTGYGYTF. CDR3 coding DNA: TGTGCCAGCACGACAGGGTATGGCTACACCTTC.

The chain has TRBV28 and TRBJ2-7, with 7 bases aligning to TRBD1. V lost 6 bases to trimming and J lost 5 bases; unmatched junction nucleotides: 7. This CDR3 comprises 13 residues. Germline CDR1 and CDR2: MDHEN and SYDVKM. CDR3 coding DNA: TGTGCCAGCAGGGACCTAACAGGGGACGAGCAGTACTTC. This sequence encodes CASRDLTGDEQYF.